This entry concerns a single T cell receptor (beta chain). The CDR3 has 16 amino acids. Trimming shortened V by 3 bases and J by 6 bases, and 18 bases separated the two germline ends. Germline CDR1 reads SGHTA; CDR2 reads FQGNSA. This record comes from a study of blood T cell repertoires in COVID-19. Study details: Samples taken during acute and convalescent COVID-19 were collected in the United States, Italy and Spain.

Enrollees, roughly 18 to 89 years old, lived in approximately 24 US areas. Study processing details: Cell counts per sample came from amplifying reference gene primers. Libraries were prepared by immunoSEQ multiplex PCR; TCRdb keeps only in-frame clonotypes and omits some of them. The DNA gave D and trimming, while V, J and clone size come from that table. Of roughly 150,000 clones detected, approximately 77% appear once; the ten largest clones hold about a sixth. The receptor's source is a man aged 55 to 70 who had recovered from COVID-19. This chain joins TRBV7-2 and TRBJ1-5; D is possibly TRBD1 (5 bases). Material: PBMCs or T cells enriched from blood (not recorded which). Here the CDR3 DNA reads TGTGCCAGCAGCTTGGGGCGACTGGACGAGCGTCAGCCCCAGCATTTT. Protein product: CASSLGRLDERQPQHF. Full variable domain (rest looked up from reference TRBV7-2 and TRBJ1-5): GAGVSQSPSNKVTEKGKDVELRCDPISGHTALYWYRQSLGQGLEFLIYFQGNSAPDKSGLPSDRFSAERTGGSVSTLTIQRTQQEDSAVYLCASSLGRLDERQPQHFGDGTRLSIL.